These 28 T cell receptor beta chains were all obtained from the same sample, sequenced in a study of memory CD4+ T cells and cytomegalovirus serostatus. Single viable CD3+CD4+CD8-CD45RO+ cells were sorted as the memory CD4+ T cells. The method was immunoSEQ multiplex PCR; TCRdb's version includes in-frame clones alone and lacks a portion of them. The sample consists of 35,000 to 55,000 clones, approximately 82% of them appearing once. The material sequenced was memory CD4+ T cells from blood. The receptors come from an adult in good health and CMV-seronegative.

V is TRBV5-4 and J is TRBJ2-1, with 7 positions matching TRBD2. The CDR3 is 17 residues long. The V gene end was trimmed by 4 bases and the J gene end by 4 bases; junction bases not matched to a gene: 14. Germline-derived CDR1 and CDR2 are SGHNT and YYREEE (reference sequence). The CDR3 is CASSPKSLAIPYNEQFF. CDR3 DNA: TGTGCCAGCAGCCCCAAGTCACTAGCGATCCCTTACAATGAGCAGTTCTTC.

This rearrangement joins TRBV11-2 to TRBJ1-4, with D hard to call. With 1 base removed from V and 4 bases from J, the gap between germline ends came to 13 bases. Per the germline V gene, CDR1 is SGHAT and CDR2 is FQNNGV. This CDR3 comprises 16 residues. This CDR3 is CASSLVPQARNEKLFF. The CDR3 DNA sequence: TGTGCCAGCAGCTTAGTCCCGCAGGCCCGTAATGAAAAACTGTTTTTT.

The V and J genes are TRBV28 and TRBJ1-1, with D maybe TRBD1 (5 bases). V was pared by 5 bases and J by 3 bases, with 16 bases between. The CDR3 has 15 residues. CDR1 and CDR2 (germline): MDHEN, SYDVKM. Here the CDR3 DNA reads TGTGCCAGCAGTGGGACTGACAGTTCTTACACTGAAGCTTTCTTT. Its translation is CASSGTDSSYTEAFF.

The rearrangement uses TRBV30 and TRBJ2-7; 7 bases are shared with TRBD1. The trim removed 2 bases at V and 4 bases at J, leaving 2 bases unmatched. The CDR3 loop spans 12 amino acids. Germline V gene sequence: CDR1 GTSNPN, CDR2 SVGIG (reference sequence). The CDR3 sequence is CAWSKQGYEQYF. The CDR3 DNA reads TGTGCCTGGAGTAAACAGGGGTACGAGCAGTACTTC.

This clone appeared a few times. The chain couples TRBV5-1 to TRBJ2-5, with D possibly matching TRBD2 (6 bases). CDR1 and CDR2 from the germline V gene are SGHRS and YFSETQ. V was shortened by 7 bases and J by 1 base, with 11 bases between the two germline ends. The CDR3 has 13 amino acids. CDR3 in amino acids: CASRGVGQETQYF. The CDR3 DNA reads as TGCGCCAGCCGCGGGGTGGGCCAAGAGACCCAGTACTTC.

The chain employs TRBV19 and TRBJ1-4, with 10 bases identical to TRBD1. Germline CDR1 is LNHDA and CDR2 is SQIVND (reference sequence). V lost 11 bases and J lost 8; bases outside the gene matches: 8. The length of the CDR3 is 13 residues. The CDR3: CASARDRGEKLFF. In DNA, the CDR3 is TGTGCCTCGGCCCGGGACAGGGGCGAAAAACTGTTTTTT.

This sequence joins TRBV5-4 and TRBJ2-5, with D perhaps matching TRBD2 (5 bases). The V and J ends lost 0 bases and 4 bases respectively, with 7 bases between them. CDR3 length equals 13 residues. Germline loops: CDR1 SGHNT, CDR2 YYREEE (reference sequence). CDR3 sequence (DNA): TGTGCCAGCAGCTTGGGGAGCGGAGAGACCCAGTACTTC. Translated, it gives CASSLGSGETQYF.

This clone was counted a few times. The J gene is TRBJ1-6, the V gene TRBV12-5; 8 bases are shared with TRBD1. Germline trimming cut 6 bases from V and 10 bases from J; bases unmatched to any gene: 11. The germline gives CDR1 LGHNT, CDR2 FRNRAP. The CDR3 sequence is 15 residues long. The CDR3: CASGLETGTGSPLHF. In nucleotides, the CDR3 is TGTGCTAGTGGCCTAGAGACAGGGACAGGCTCACCCCTCCACTTT.

This chain links TRBV11-2 with TRBJ2-1, with TRBD2 matching 9 bases. The CDR3 loop spans 17 amino acids. V was clipped by 6 bases and J by 6 bases; unmatched bases: 15. Germline V gene data show CDR1 as SGHAT and CDR2 as FQNNGV. The CDR3 nucleotides read TGTGCCAGCAGGAAGAAACCCGGGACTAGCATCCCCAATGAGCAGTTCTTC. Amino acids: CASRKKPGTSIPNEQFF.

V and J are TRBV6-5 and TRBJ1-1, with no clear D. The V and J ends lost 7 bases and 3 bases respectively, with 12 bases between them. Germline V gene lookup returns CDR1 MNHEY and CDR2 SVGAGI. CDR3 length: 13 amino acids. The CDR3 protein is CASNSPLDTEAFF. CDR3 DNA sequence: TGTGCCAGCAATAGCCCCCTAGACACTGAAGCTTTCTTT.

V and J are TRBV18 and TRBJ1-3; D uncertain. The CDR3 has 17 amino acids. Per the germline V gene, CDR1 is KGHSH and CDR2 is LQKENI. V gave up 3 bases and J gave up 0 bases, with 15 bases separating them. The CDR3 bases are TGTGCCAGCTCACCCAACATGGGTGCTGCCTCTGGAAACACCATATATTTT. This translates into CASSPNMGAASGNTIYF.

This chain joins TRBV2 and TRBJ1-4; TRBD1 matches at 11 bases. There are 17 residues in the CDR3. V shed 5 bases and J 4 bases; nucleotides not matched to a gene: 9. Germline V gene sequence: CDR1 SNHLY, CDR2 FYNNEI. CDR3 in DNA: TGTGCCAGCAGTCAACCCTGGACAGGGGGCTATAATGAAAAACTGTTTTTT. Translated, it gives CASSQPWTGGYNEKLFF.

The rearrangement joins TRBV4-1 to TRBJ1-1, with 9 bases aligning to TRBD1. The CDR3 has 15 residues. CDR1 and CDR2 (germline): MGHRA, YSYEKL. Losses at the gene ends were 0 bases for V and 12 bases for J; bases not matched to a gene: 11. The CDR3 spells CASSQDRLGTGRTFF. The CDR3 nucleotides are TGCGCCAGCAGCCAAGATCGTTTAGGGACAGGGCGTACTTTCTTT.

The rearrangement uses TRBV7-2 and TRBJ2-3; TRBD2 agrees at 8 bases. This CDR3 spans 13 amino acids. The J segment lost 11 bases and the V segment lost 2 bases, leaving 6 bases of the junction unmatched. In germline, CDR1 is SGHTA, CDR2 FQGNSA. The DNA for the CDR3 is TGTGCCAGCAGCTTATCCGGGACTAGAGGGCAGTATTTT. It yields the protein CASSLSGTRGQYF.

The chain links TRBV5-4 to TRBJ2-3, with D unclear. CDR1 is SGHNT and CDR2 is YYREEE in the germline V gene (reference sequence). V lost 2 bases and J 2 bases, leaving 12 bases between the germline ends. The CDR3 loop spans 15 amino acids. The CDR3 sequence is CASSFGDRDTDTQYF. The DNA of the CDR3 is TGTGCCAGCAGCTTTGGAGACCGAGACACAGATACGCAGTATTTT.

This clone appeared a few times. The rearrangement links TRBV30 to TRBJ2-7; perhaps TRBD1 as D (6 bases). The CDR3 is made up of 14 amino acids. The V and J ends lost 4 bases and 0 bases respectively, with 13 bases between them. Germline-derived CDR1 and CDR2 are GTSNPN and SVGIG (reference sequence). DNA for the CDR3: TGTGCCTGGAAAAGGGGCAGGGGCTCCTACGAGCAGTACTTC. This sequence encodes CAWKRGRGSYEQYF.

The chain couples TRBV19 to TRBJ1-5, with D uncertain. V lost 0 bases and J 2 bases, leaving 8 bases between the germline ends. The CDR3 consists of 15 residues. The germline CDR1 and CDR2 sequences are LNHDA and SQIVND (reference sequence). CDR3 loop: CASSIDRGGNQPQHF. As DNA, the CDR3 is TGTGCCAGTAGTATAGATCGGGGAGGCAATCAGCCCCAGCATTTT.

V and J are TRBV5-1 and TRBJ2-5, with 10 nucleotides matching TRBD1. Gene TRBJ2-7 matches the end of the DNA better, so the J call may be wrong. The CDR3 extends over 16 amino acids. Germline V gene data show CDR1 as SGHRS and CDR2 as YFSETQ. The CDR3 nucleotides are TGCGCCAGCAGCTTGGCCAAGGGGACAGGGGTGGACGAGCAGTACTTC. Its translation is CASSLAKGTGVDEQYF.

This rearrangement joins TRBV18 to TRBJ2-6; tentatively, D is TRBD1 or TRBD2 (5 bases each). CDR1 and CDR2 from the germline V gene are KGHSH and LQKENI. V was shortened by 2 bases and J by 4 bases, with 15 bases between the two germline ends. The CDR3 has 17 amino acids. The CDR3 here is CASSPVASGHGANVLTF. Written as DNA, the CDR3 is TGTGCCAGCTCACCAGTGGCATCGGGGCACGGGGCCAACGTCCTGACTTTC.

By sample share, this clone is medium-sized (0.01 to 0.1%). The chain uses TRBV4-1 and TRBJ1-4, with D perhaps matching TRBD1 (5 bases). Trimming stripped 3 bases from V and 4 bases from J, with 18 bases between. CDR3 length equals 17 residues. Germline loops: CDR1 MGHRA, CDR2 YSYEKL. CDR3 sequence: CASSHPRGDPNNEKLFF. The DNA of the CDR3 is TGCGCCAGCAGCCACCCCCGGGGGGACCCCAATAATGAAAAACTGTTTTTT.

The chain couples TRBV19 to TRBJ1-6; D might be TRBD1 (5 bases). Germline-derived CDR1 and CDR2 are LNHDA and SQIVND (reference sequence). The CDR3 extends over 13 amino acids. V shed 9 bases and J shed 2 bases, with 8 bases lying between them. The CDR3 region is CASGGTYNSPLHF. The CDR3 region has the DNA TGTGCCAGCGGGGGTACCTATAATTCACCCCTCCACTTT.

The rearrangement joins TRBV4-1 to TRBJ1-3, with TRBD1 matching over 7 bases. The CDR3 contains 15 residues. CDR1 and CDR2 from the germline V gene are MGHRA and YSYEKL. V gave up 0 bases and J gave up 4 bases; unmatched junction bases: 3. As DNA, the CDR3 is TGCGCCAGCAGCCAAGAGAGGGGACAGGGAAACACCATATATTTT. Its translation: CASSQERGQGNTIYF.

This chain uses TRBV2 with TRBJ1-4, with TRBD1 identical over 7 bases. The germline CDR1 and CDR2 sequences are SNHLY and FYNNEI. The CDR3 sequence is 14 residues long. The junction had 3 bases not matched to a gene; V was cut back by 7 bases and J by 1 base. CDR3 nucleotide sequence: TGTGCCAGCATCGGGGACAGAACTAATGAAAAACTGTTTTTT. Residues: CASIGDRTNEKLFF.

V is TRBV7-9 and J is TRBJ1-2; no definite D call. Germline CDR1 and CDR2: SEHNR and FQNEAQ (reference sequence). The CDR3 sequence is 16 residues long. V dropped 5 bases and J dropped 8 bases, with 24 bases sitting between them. The CDR3 here is CASSPPPAAPMGGYTF. The DNA of the CDR3 is TGTGCCAGCAGCCCCCCCCCGGCAGCCCCGATGGGGGGCTACACCTTC.

This rearrangement joins TRBV11-3 to TRBJ2-7, with D possibly TRBD1 on 5 matching bases. Germline V CDR1 and CDR2: SGHNT, YENEEA. The CDR3 covers 12 residues. Trimming took off 2 bases at V and 6 bases at J, with 8 bases between the two ends. The CDR3: CASSLQGSEQYF. CDR3 nucleotide sequence: TGTGCCAGCAGCTTACAGGGTTCCGAGCAGTACTTC.

V and J are TRBV6-5 and TRBJ1-6, with D perhaps matching TRBD1 (6 bases). The CDR3 covers 15 residues. Germline CDR1 and CDR2: MNHEY and SVGAGI. V lost 2 bases and J lost 7, with 12 bases in between. The CDR3 loop is CASSYQARGNSPLHF. CDR3 DNA sequence: TGTGCCAGCAGTTACCAGGCCAGGGGAAATTCACCCCTCCACTTT.

This chain connects TRBV18 to TRBJ1-5; D is undetermined. Per the germline V gene, CDR1 is KGHSH and CDR2 is LQKENI. The CDR3 has 14 residues. Trimming pared 4 bases from V and 4 bases from J, leaving 11 bases between. CDR3 nucleotides: TGTGCCAGCTCACGGGGTGGAGGGAATCAGCCCCAGCATTTT. This gives the protein CASSRGGGNQPQHF. The variable domain in full, completed from reference TRBV18 and TRBJ1-5, reads NAGVMQNPRHLVRRRGQEARLRCSPMKGHSHVYWYRQLPEEGLKFMVYLQKENIIDESGMPKERFSAEFPKEGPSILRIQQVVRGDSAAYFCASSRGGGNQPQHFGDGTRLSIL.

This clone was seen a single time. The chain couples TRBV11-2 to TRBJ1-6; tentative D call: TRBD1 (5 bases). The CDR3 contains 17 residues. V was pared by 5 bases and J by 4 bases, with 18 bases between. The germline V gene encodes CDR1 SGHAT and CDR2 FQNNGV. The CDR3 loop is CASSLGLTWGYNSPLHF. DNA for the CDR3: TGTGCCAGCAGCCTGGGGCTCACCTGGGGATATAATTCACCCCTCCACTTT.